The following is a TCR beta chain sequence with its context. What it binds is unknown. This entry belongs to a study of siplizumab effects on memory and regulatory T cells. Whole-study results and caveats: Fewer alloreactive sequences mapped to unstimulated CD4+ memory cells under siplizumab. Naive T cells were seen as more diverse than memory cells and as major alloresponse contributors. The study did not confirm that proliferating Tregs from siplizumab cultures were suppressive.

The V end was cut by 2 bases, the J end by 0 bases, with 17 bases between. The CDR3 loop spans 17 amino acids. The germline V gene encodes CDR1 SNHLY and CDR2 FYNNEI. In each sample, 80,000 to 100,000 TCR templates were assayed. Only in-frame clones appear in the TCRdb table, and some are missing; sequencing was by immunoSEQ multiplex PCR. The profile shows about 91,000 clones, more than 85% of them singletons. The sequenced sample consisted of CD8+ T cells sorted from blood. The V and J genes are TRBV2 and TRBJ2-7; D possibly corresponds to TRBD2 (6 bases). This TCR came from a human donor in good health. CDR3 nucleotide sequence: TGTGCCAGCAGTGAAACCCTACGGGGGATGAACTCCTACGAGCAGTACTTC. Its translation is CASSETLRGMNSYEQYF.